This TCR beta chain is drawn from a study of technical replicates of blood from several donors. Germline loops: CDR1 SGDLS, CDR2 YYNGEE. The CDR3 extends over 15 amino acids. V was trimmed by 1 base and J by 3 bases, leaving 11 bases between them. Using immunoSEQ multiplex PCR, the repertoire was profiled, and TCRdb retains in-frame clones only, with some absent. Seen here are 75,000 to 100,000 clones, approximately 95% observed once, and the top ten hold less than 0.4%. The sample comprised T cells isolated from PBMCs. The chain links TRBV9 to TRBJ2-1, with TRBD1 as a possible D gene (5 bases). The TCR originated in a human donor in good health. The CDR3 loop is CASSVRGINYNEQFF. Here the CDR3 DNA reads TGTGCCAGCAGCGTAAGGGGTATAAACTACAATGAGCAGTTCTTC.